A selection of T cell receptor beta chains follows, all from one sample in a study of blood T cell repertoires in COVID-19. Data came from immunoSEQ multiplex PCR; TCRdb stores just in-frame clones and leaves some out. This sample has about 250,000 clones, with over 75% found just once. The sequenced sample was PBMCs or T cells enriched from blood (not recorded which). These receptors came from a woman between 45 and 60 years old with acute COVID-19. Both conserved end residues are part of each CDR3. The D gene is left open where the match is weak. Not every row has a clone size; where given, it reads once, few, many or a size class.

V	size	J	D	DNA	CDR3
TRBV28	.	TRBJ2-5	.	TGTGCCAGCAGCTCGGGACAAAAAGAGACCCAGTACTTC	CASSSGQKETQYF
TRBV19	.	TRBJ1-2	.	TGTGCCAGTAGTATAGCCCGGTTCTCCAAATCTAACTATGGCTACACCTTC	CASSIARFSKSNYGYTF
TRBV6-2/TRBV6-3	.	TRBJ1-1	.	TGTGCCAGCAGTTACGAGTCGGGGATGAGCACTGAAGCTTTCTTT	CASSYESGMSTEAFF
TRBV9	.	TRBJ2-7	.	TGTGCCAGCAGCGTAGCATACGGGTACGAGCAGTACTTC	CASSVAYGYEQYF
TRBV19	.	TRBJ1-2	TRBD1	TGTGCCAGTAGTGGGACAGGGGGCCAGGATGGCTACACCTTC	CASSGTGGQDGYTF
TRBV29-1	.	TRBJ2-2	.	TGCAGCGTTGGTGGGGCAGGGTACACCGGGGAGCTGTTTTTT	CSVGGAGYTGELFF
TRBV5-8	.	TRBJ1-1	TRBD1	TGTGCCAGCAGCGTGGGGACAGGGAAAAACACTGAAGCTTTCTTT	CASSVGTGKNTEAFF
TRBV9	.	TRBJ2-3	TRBD2	TGTGCCAGCAGCGGACATGAGTGGGGGGGAGATACGCAGTATTTT	CASSGHEWGGDTQYF
TRBV9	.	TRBJ1-1	.	TGTGCCAGCAGCGTGGGCCCCGCGGGGAGCGCTGAAGCTTTCTTT	CASSVGPAGSAEAFF
TRBV7-9	.	TRBJ1-2	TRBD1	TGTGCCAGCAGCTCAGAGACAGGGGCGGCGAACTATGGCTACACCTTC	CASSSETGAANYGYTF
TRBV27	.	TRBJ2-2	TRBD1	TGTGCCAGCAGGCAGCGCGAGGACAGGCCCAACACCGGGGAGCTGTTTTTT	CASRQREDRPNTGELFF
TRBV5-5	few	TRBJ1-5	.	TGTGCCAGCAGCTTGGAACAGGGAAATCAGCCCCAGCATTTT	CASSLEQGNQPQHF
TRBV3-1/TRBV3-2	once	TRBJ1-4	.	TGTGCCAGCAGCCAAAATGTCGGGTTAGCGGCAGAAAAACTGTTTTTT	CASSQNVGLAAEKLFF
TRBV10-2	few	TRBJ1-1	TRBD1	TGCGCCAGCAGAGAACAGGGGGCGAGCACTGAAGCTTTCTTT	CASREQGASTEAFF
TRBV25-1	.	TRBJ2-1	TRBD2	TGTGCCAGCAGTGACCCTAGCGGTAGCTCCTACAATGAGCAGTTCTTC	CASSDPSGSSYNEQFF
TRBV29-1	.	TRBJ1-1	.	TGCAGCGTCGTCCTGAACACTGAAGCTTTCTTT	CSVVLNTEAFF
TRBV18	.	TRBJ1-1	.	TGTGCCAGCTCACAGGAGACAGTTCGGACTGAAGCTTTCTTT	CASSQETVRTEAFF
TRBV7-2	.	TRBJ1-4	TRBD1	TGTGCCAGCAGCGCCCAGGGGGCAACTAATGAAAAACTGTTTTTT	CASSAQGATNEKLFF
TRBV25-1	.	TRBJ2-7	.	TGTGCCAGCTCAAATATTCAGGGCTACGAGCAGTACTTC	CASSNIQGYEQYF
TRBV5-1	.	TRBJ1-1	.	TGCGCCAGCAGCGCGGGGAGAACTGAAGCTTTCTTT	CASSAGRTEAFF
TRBV6-5	.	TRBJ1-2	.	TGTGCCAGCAGTTACTCTCGGGGTGATGGCTACACCTTC	CASSYSRGDGYTF
TRBV21-1	.	TRBJ2-4	.	TGTGCCAGCAGCATAAGACAGGTAGGGGCCAAAAACATTCAGTACTTC	CASSIRQVGAKNIQYF